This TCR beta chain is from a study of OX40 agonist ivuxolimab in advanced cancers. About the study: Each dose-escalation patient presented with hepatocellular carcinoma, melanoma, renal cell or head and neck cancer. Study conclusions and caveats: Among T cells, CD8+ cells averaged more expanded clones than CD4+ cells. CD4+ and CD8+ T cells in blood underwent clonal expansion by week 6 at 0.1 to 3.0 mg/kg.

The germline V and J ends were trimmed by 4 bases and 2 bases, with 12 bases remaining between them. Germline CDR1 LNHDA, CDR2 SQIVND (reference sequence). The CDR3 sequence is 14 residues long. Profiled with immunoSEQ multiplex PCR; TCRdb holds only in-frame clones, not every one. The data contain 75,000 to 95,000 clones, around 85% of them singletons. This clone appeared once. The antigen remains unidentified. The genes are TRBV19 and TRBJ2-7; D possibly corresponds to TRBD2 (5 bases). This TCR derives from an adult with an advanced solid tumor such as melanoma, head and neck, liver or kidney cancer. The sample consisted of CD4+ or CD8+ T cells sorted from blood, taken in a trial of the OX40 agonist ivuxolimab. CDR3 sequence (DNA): TGTGCCAGTAGTACGGAGGCAGACGCCTACGAGCAGTACTTC. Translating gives CASSTEADAYEQYF.